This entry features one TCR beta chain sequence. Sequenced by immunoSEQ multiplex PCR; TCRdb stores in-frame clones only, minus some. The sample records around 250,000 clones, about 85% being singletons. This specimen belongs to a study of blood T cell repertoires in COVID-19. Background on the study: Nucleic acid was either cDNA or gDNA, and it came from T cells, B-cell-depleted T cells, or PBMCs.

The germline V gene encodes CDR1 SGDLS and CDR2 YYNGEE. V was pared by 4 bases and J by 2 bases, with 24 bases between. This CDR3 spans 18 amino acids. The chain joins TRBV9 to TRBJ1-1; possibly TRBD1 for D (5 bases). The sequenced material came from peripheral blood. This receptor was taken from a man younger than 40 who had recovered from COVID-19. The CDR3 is CASSPKPAAGTINTEAFF. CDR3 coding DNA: TGTGCCAGCAGCCCGAAACCCGCGGCCGGGACTATCAACACTGAAGCTTTCTTT.